This T cell receptor (beta chain) was recovered during a study of beta chain features in type 1 diabetes. Turning to the study itself: There were 107,917,701 sorted cells examined across all samples. General study results and limits: Whatever favoring of shorter templates PCR might show would apply equally to patients and controls. Researchers report that Type 1 diabetes patients had moderately but significantly shorter TCRB CDR3s across all four CD4+ subsets.

CDR1 is SGHTA and CDR2 is FQGTGA in the germline V gene. Between the trimmed V and J ends, which lost 0 bases and 5 bases, there was a span of 11 bases. The CDR3 runs to 14 residues. This clone was recorded many times. Antigen specificity is unknown. Sequencing targeted expressed TCRB transcripts, as all isolated RNA had been reverse transcribed. About 3.5 million reads per sample on average were obtained from naive, central memory and regulatory T cell samples. TCRdb's copy holds only in-frame clones and misses some; the assay was immunoSEQ multiplex PCR. In the table there are some 52,000 clones, roughly 39% of which are singletons.

The sequence came from a man aged 25 to 40 with type 1 diabetes. Sequencing was performed on Tregs from blood. The chain combines TRBV7-3 with TRBJ2-7, with D maybe TRBD1 (6 bases). The DNA of the CDR3 is TGTGCCAGCAGCTTAACGGGACATAGTAACGAGCAGTACTTC. It encodes CASSLTGHSNEQYF.